This TCR beta chain was identified in a study of T cells in Graves' hyperthyroidism and ophthalmopathy. At the level of the study: Blood from the periphery was taken at initial diagnosis, before any treatment. Study results and caveats: Most expanded thyroid clonotypes above 0.001 also appeared in blood.

This clonotype was counted ten times or more. What it recognizes is unknown. Absent ophthalmopathy progression within 18 months defined stable Graves' hyperthyroidism. Clinicians diagnosed patients from clinical symptoms, serum thyroxine and TRAb, thyroid ultrasound and orbital computed tomography. The V and J ends lost 4 bases and 4 bases respectively, with 12 bases between them. Per germline, CDR1 SGDLS and CDR2 YYNGEE. The CDR3 is 14 amino acids. What was amplified from RNA transcripts were TCR beta CDR3 regions. Carried out on the TCR CDR3, a first-round RT-PCR used the HTBI primer set. Each CDR3 protein is one row after TCRdb ran MiXCR on the multiplex PCR reads. The sample contains hundreds of thousands of distinct CDR3 sequences, around 38% of which appear only once.

The TCR originated in a young man with Graves' hyperthyroidism. V and J are TRBV9 and TRBJ1-3; no firm D call. The sample consisted of blood. The CDR3 DNA is TGTGCCAGCAGCCTCACTGGCGGGGGAAACACCATATATTTT. Protein sequence: CASSLTGGGNTIYF.